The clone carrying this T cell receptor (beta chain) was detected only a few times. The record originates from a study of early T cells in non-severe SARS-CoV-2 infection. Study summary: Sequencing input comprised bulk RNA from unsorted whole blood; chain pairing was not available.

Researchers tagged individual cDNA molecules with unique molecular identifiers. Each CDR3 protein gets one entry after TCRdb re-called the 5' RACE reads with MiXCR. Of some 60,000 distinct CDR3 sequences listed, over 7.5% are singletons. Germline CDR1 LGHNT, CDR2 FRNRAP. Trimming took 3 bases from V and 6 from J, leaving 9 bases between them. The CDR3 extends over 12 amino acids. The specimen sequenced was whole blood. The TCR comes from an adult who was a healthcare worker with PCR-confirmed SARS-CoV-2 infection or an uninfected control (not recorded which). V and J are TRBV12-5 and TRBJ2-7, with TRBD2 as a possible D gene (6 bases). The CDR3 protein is CASGLREAEQYF. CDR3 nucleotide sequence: TGTGCTAGTGGTTTAAGGGAGGCCGAGCAGTACTTC.